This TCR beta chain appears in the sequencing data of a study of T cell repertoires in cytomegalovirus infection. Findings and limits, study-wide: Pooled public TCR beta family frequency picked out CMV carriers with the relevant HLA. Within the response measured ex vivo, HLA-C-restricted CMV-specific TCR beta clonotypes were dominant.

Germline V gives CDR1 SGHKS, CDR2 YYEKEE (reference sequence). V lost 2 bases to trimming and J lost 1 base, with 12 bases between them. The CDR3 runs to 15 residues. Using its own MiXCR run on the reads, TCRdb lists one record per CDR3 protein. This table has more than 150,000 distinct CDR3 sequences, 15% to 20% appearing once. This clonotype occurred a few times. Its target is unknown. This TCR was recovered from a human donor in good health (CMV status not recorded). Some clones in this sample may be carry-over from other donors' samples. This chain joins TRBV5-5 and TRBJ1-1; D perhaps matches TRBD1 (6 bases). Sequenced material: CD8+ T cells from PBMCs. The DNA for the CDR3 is TGTGCCAGCAGCTTTGATGGACAGAAGAACACTGAAGCTTTCTTT. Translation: CASSFDGQKNTEAFF.